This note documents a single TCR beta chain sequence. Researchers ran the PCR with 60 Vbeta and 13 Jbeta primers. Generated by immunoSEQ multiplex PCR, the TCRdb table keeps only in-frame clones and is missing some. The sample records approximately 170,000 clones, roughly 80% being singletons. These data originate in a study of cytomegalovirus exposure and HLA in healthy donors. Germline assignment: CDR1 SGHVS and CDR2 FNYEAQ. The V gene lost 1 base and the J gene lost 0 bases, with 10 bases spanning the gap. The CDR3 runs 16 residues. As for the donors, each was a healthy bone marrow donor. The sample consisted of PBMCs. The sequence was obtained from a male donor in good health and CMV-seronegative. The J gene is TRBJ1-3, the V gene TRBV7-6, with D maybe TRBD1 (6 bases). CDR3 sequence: CASSLGTASSGNTIYF. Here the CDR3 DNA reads TGTGCCAGCAGCTTAGGGACAGCGAGCTCTGGAAACACCATATATTTT.